Sequencing of this T cell receptor (beta chain) was carried out in a study of post-analysis software for immune sequencing data. Looking at the study overall: Relapsing-remitting, secondary progressive and progressive-relapsing multiple sclerosis courses were included. Study-wide results and limits: Higher frequency in patients than in controls was seen for about 5 TRBV segments, with TRBV5-6, TRBV5-1 and TRBV20-1 among them.

This CDR3 comprises 15 residues. V trimming: 1 base; J trimming: 8 bases; junction bases outside the gene matches: 7. Germline CDR1 reads SGHAT; CDR2 reads FQNNGV. Unique molecular identifiers featured in each of the TCR beta cDNA libraries. TCRdb itself ran the PCR reads through MiXCR, one entry per CDR3 protein. The table includes roughly 580,000 distinct CDR3 sequences, around 44% detected once. Comments on this clonotype: Antigen specificity is unknown.

The chain employs TRBV11-2 and TRBJ2-4, with TRBD2 identical over 8 bases. The receptor comes from a girl aged 5-17 years with multiple sclerosis. The material sequenced was blood. The CDR3 DNA reads as TGTGCCAGCAGCTTAGTACTAGCGGAATTAGACATTCAGTACTTC. Translated: CASSLVLAELDIQYF.